A selection of T cell receptor beta chains follows, all from one sample in a study of T cells after yellow fever vaccination. TCRdb reprocessed the 5' RACE reads with MiXCR, giving one entry per CDR3 protein. Of a few hundred thousand distinct CDR3 sequences listed, 5.2% are singletons. The specimen comprised CD4+ T cells sorted from PBMCs, sampled on the day of the yellow fever booster vaccination. The source of these receptors is a man aged 18 to 35 who received the YFV17D yellow fever vaccine. CDR3s include the opening cysteine and the closing phenylalanine or tryptophan. A D gene is named only where the DNA matches it firmly. Some rows have no size entry. The others give once, few or many, or a class for an expanded clone.

few	TRBJ2-1	TRBD1	TRBV12-5	17	TGTGCTAGTGGTTTAAGTCGGACAGGGGTCTCCTACAATGAGCAGTTCTTC	CASGLSRTGVSYNEQFF
few	TRBJ2-5	-	TRBV7-2	13	TGTGCCAGCAGCTTCACGGCAGGAGAGACCCAGTACTTC	CASSFTAGETQYF
many	TRBJ2-1	TRBD2	TRBV5-1	13	TGCGCCAGCAGCCTCTGGACTAGCAATGAGCAGTTCTTC	CASSLWTSNEQFF
-	TRBJ2-1	TRBD2	TRBV7-3	15	TGTGCCAGCAGCTTAAAATTAGCGGGGTACAATGAGCAGTTCTTC	CASSLKLAGYNEQFF
-	TRBJ2-5	TRBD2	TRBV5-1	18	TGCGCCAGCAGCTTGGCACCACCGGGACTAGCGTACCAAGAGACCCAGTACTTC	CASSLAPPGLAYQETQYF
few	TRBJ1-1	-	TRBV29-1	14	TGCAGCGTTCGGCGAGGACTTATGAACACTGAAGCTTTCTTT	CSVRRGLMNTEAFF
-	TRBJ1-2	TRBD1	TRBV7-3	13	TGTGCCAGCAGCAACGGGACAGGGTTAGGCTACACCTTC	CASSNGTGLGYTF
few	TRBJ1-1	-	TRBV3-1	15	TGTGCCAGCAGCCAAGAGTGGGGCAGGGCTGATGAAGCTTTCTTT	CASSQEWGRADEAFF
many	TRBJ2-1	TRBD2	TRBV20-1	14	TGCAGTGCCAGGACTAGCGGGGTATACAATGAGCAGTTCTTC	CSARTSGVYNEQFF
many	TRBJ2-7	-	TRBV6-4	13	TGTGCCAGCAGGGGGGGGGCTTCCTACGAGCAGTACTTC	CASRGGASYEQYF
few	TRBJ2-3	-	TRBV6-2/TRBV6-3	12	TGTGCCAGCACGACACGCACAGATACGCAGTATTTT	CASTTRTDTQYF
few	TRBJ1-2	-	TRBV12-3/TRBV12-4	12	TGTGCCAGCAGCGCTGGAAGAAGCGGCTACACCTTC	CASSAGRSGYTF
few	TRBJ2-3	-	TRBV7-2	15	TGTGCCAGCAGCCCCCCATCGGCCCGGGGGGATACGCAGTATTTT	CASSPPSARGDTQYF
-	TRBJ2-7	-	TRBV28	14	TGTGCCAGCAGGAGGGGCAGGCCCTCGTACGAGCAGTACTTC	CASRRGRPSYEQYF
few	TRBJ2-1	TRBD2	TRBV5-1	15	TGCGCCAGCGGAAGTACCGGGACTAGAGGCAATGAGCAGTTCTTC	CASGSTGTRGNEQFF
few	TRBJ1-5	-	TRBV7-8	17	TGTGCCAGCAGCTTAGGTACTTTCGTCGGGAGCAATCAGCCCCAGCATTTT	CASSLGTFVGSNQPQHF
many	TRBJ2-7	-	TRBV12-3/TRBV12-4	11	TGTGCCAGCAGCTTGGGGTACGAGCAGTACTTC	CASSLGYEQYF